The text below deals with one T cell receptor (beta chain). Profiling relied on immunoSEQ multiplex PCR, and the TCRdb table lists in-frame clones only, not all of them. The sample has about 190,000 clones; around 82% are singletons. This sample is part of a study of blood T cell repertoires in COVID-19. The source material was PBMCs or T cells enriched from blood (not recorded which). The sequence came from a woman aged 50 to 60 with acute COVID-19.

CDR3 nucleotide sequence: TGTGCCAGCAGCTTCTTGAGTGAGGACTATGGCTACACCTTC. This translates into CASSFLSEDYGYTF. This chain joins TRBV5-6 and TRBJ1-2; D uncertain. Per the germline V gene, CDR1 is SGHDT and CDR2 is YYEEEE. There are 14 residues in the CDR3. The V gene lost 2 bases and the J gene lost 3 bases, with 11 bases spanning the gap.